The source of this T cell receptor beta chain is a study of lymphopenia after photon versus proton radiotherapy. Study-wide points: Oligoclonal CD8+ Temra expansion after nadir drove photon patients' diversity drop. Under photons, naive T cells and diversity fell while effector/memory populations rose.

As to this clone: Antigen: not known.

The table came from immunoSEQ multiplex PCR; TCRdb's copy has only in-frame clones and leaves some out. The table records about 16,000 clones, 88% of them present only once. CDR1 and CDR2 (germline): MDHEN, SYDVKM. After removal of 7 bases from V and 2 bases from J, the junction contained 7 bases not matched to a gene. The CDR3 has 14 amino acids. The source of this sequence is a woman aged 55-69 years with cholangiocarcinoma. Some clones in this sample may be carry-over from other donors' samples. This rearrangement joins TRBV28 to TRBJ2-5; 7 bases match TRBD1. Sequencing was performed on peripheral blood, taken from a patient treated with proton-based radiotherapy. The CDR3 nucleotides are TGTGCCAGCAAGAAAACAGGGGAACAAGAGACCCAGTACTTC. Its translation is CASKKTGEQETQYF.